The next 21 T cell receptor beta chains were all read from a single sample in a study of PD-L1 blockade in urothelial cancer. The data were produced by immunoSEQ multiplex PCR, yet TCRdb's version contains in-frame clones alone and is incomplete. Of tens of thousands of clones listed, 90% are singletons. Source: PBMCs, taken around atezolizumab (anti-PD-L1) treatment. All receptors derive from a man between 60 and 75 years old with urothelial cancer.

This sequence joins TRBV10-3 and TRBJ2-7; TRBD2 aligns across 9 bases. Germline loops: CDR1 ENHRY, CDR2 SYGVKD. The CDR3 extends over 17 amino acids. V lost 0 bases to trimming and J lost 3 bases; unmatched junction nucleotides: 9. CDR3 loop: CAISESVLAGDFYEQYF. The CDR3, as DNA: TGTGCCATCAGTGAGTCTGTATTAGCGGGGGATTTCTACGAGCAGTACTTC.

The chain combines TRBV4-1 with TRBJ1-5, with unresolved D. V was shortened by 0 bases and J by 7 bases, with 16 bases between the two germline ends. This CDR3 is built from 16 residues. CDR1 is MGHRA, CDR2 YSYEKL, per germline. CDR3 bases: TGCGCCAGCAGCCAAGATTTGAGGTCTGGTTTCCAGCCCCAGCATTTT. Protein: CASSQDLRSGFQPQHF.

In its sample, this clone was seen once. The CDR3 loop is CASSLNAGTGIEAFF. The CDR3 region has the DNA TGTGCCAGCAGTTTAAATGCCGGGACAGGGATTGAAGCTTTCTTT. This chain links TRBV7-2 with TRBJ1-1; 9 nucleotides align to TRBD1. Germline CDR1 and CDR2: SGHTA and FQGNSA. The CDR3 runs 15 residues. V lost 6 bases to trimming and J lost 7 bases; unmatched junction nucleotides: 12.

The chain couples TRBV19 to TRBJ1-5; TRBD1 aligns across 7 bases. The trim removed 6 bases at V and 2 bases at J, leaving 4 bases unmatched. This CDR3 contains 14 residues. Germline V gives CDR1 LNHDA, CDR2 SQIVND (reference sequence). The CDR3 is CASRPGTGNQPQHF. CDR3 in DNA: TGTGCCAGTAGACCAGGGACAGGCAATCAGCCCCAGCATTTT.

The chain uses TRBV18 and TRBJ1-1; D call uncertain. Germline V gene sequence: CDR1 KGHSH, CDR2 LQKENI. The CDR3 length is 13 residues. Trimming pared 6 bases from V and 6 bases from J, leaving 14 bases between. CDR3 nucleotide sequence: TGTGCCAGCTCTCCGTCAGACTGGGCTGAAGCTTTCTTT. Its protein product is CASSPSDWAEAFF.

The V and J genes are TRBV30 and TRBJ2-6, with 7 bases aligning to TRBD1. Looked up from germline, CDR1 is GTSNPN and CDR2 is SVGIG (reference sequence). The CDR3 runs 20 residues. Trimming cost V 0 bases and J 0 bases; bases outside gene matches: 14. CDR3 residues: CAWSVQGDSLTNSGANVLTF. The CDR3, as DNA: TGTGCCTGGAGTGTACAAGGGGACAGCCTAACGAACTCTGGGGCCAACGTCCTGACTTTC. Together with reference TRBV30 and TRBJ2-6, the CDR3 gives the full variable domain: SQTIHQWPATLVQPVGSPLSLECTVEGTSNPNLYWYRQAAGRGLQLLFYSVGIGQISSEVPQNLSASRPQDRQFILSSKKLLLSDSGFYLCAWSVQGDSLTNSGANVLTFGAGSRLTVL.

The sample holds a few counts of this clone. J is TRBJ1-2 and V is TRBV4-1; maybe TRBD1 (5 bases). V was clipped by 1 base and J by 2 bases, with 8 bases between them. Germline assignment: CDR1 MGHRA and CDR2 YSYEKL. The CDR3 is made up of 14 amino acids. DNA of the CDR3: TGCGCCAGCAGCCAAGGCAGGGAAAACTATGGCTACACCTTC. This sequence encodes CASSQGRENYGYTF.

The chain combines TRBV5-8 with TRBJ1-5; no clear D gene. The CDR3 totals 14 residues. V lost 0 bases and J 5 bases, leaving 9 bases between the germline ends. Germline loops: CDR1 SGHTS, CDR2 YDEGEE. CDR3: CASSLESRDQPQHF. The CDR3 nucleotides read TGTGCCAGCAGCTTGGAAAGTCGGGATCAGCCCCAGCATTTT.

The J gene is TRBJ2-5, the V gene TRBV2, with TRBD2 identical over 10 bases. The germline CDR1 and CDR2 sequences are SNHLY and FYNNEI. The CDR3 contains 15 residues. V trimming: 6 bases; J trimming: 5 bases; junction bases outside the gene matches: 9. The CDR3 DNA is TGTGCCAGCAGGACGCTGCTAGCGGGGGCGGAGACCCAGTACTTC. It codes for CASRTLLAGAETQYF.

The rearrangement links TRBV14 to TRBJ2-7; 9 nucleotides match TRBD2. The CDR3 covers 17 residues. Germline CDR1 is SGHDN and CDR2 is FVKESK. Germline trimming cut 4 bases from V and 1 base from J; bases unmatched to any gene: 11. The CDR3 reads CASSLEPSSGISYEQYF. CDR3 in DNA: TGTGCCAGCAGCCTAGAACCCTCTAGCGGGATTTCCTACGAGCAGTACTTC.

This chain links TRBV2 with TRBJ2-5, with D possibly being TRBD2 (5 bases). The CDR3 consists of 14 residues. Trimming stripped 8 bases from V and 4 bases from J, with 17 bases between. Germline assignment: CDR1 SNHLY and CDR2 FYNNEI. CDR3 residues: CASGSGRRGETQYF. CDR3 DNA: TGTGCCAGCGGGAGCGGTAGACGGGGAGAGACCCAGTACTTC.

This clone is a singleton in its sample. The V call is TRBV7-9, the J call TRBJ1-5; D may be TRBD1 (6 bases). CDR1 and CDR2 from the germline V gene are SEHNR and FQNEAQ (reference sequence). CDR3 length equals 15 residues. V shed 1 base and J shed 4 bases, with 11 bases lying between them. CDR3 nucleotide sequence: TGTGCCAGCAGCTTAGAGGGGGGGCGAAATCAGCCCCAGCATTTT. This codes for CASSLEGGRNQPQHF. Complete variable domain (other parts from reference TRBV7-9 and TRBJ1-5): DTGVSQNPRHKITKRGQNVTFRCDPISEHNRLYWYRQTLGQGPEFLTYFQNEAQLEKSRLLSDRFSAERPKGSFSTLEIQRTEQGDSAMYLCASSLEGGRNQPQHFGDGTRLSIL.

This chain joins TRBV2 and TRBJ2-7, with a possible D match to TRBD1 (5 bases). The V gene's germline CDR1 is SNHLY and CDR2 FYNNEI. The V gene lost 3 bases and the J gene lost 4 bases, with 10 bases spanning the gap. The CDR3 is 13 residues long. CDR3 sequence reads: CASSESTGYEQYF. In DNA form, the CDR3 reads TGTGCCAGCAGTGAGAGTACAGGATACGAGCAGTACTTC.

V is TRBV7-2 and J is TRBJ2-7; 12 bases agree with TRBD2. Germline CDR1 and CDR2: SGHTA and FQGNSA. The J segment lost 0 bases and the V segment lost 2 bases, leaving 11 bases of the junction unmatched. The CDR3 is 19 residues long. CDR3 coding DNA: TGTGCCAGCAGCTTAACTAGCGGGGGGCCATCCCATAACTCCTACGAGCAGTACTTC. Its protein is CASSLTSGGPSHNSYEQYF.

The chain uses TRBV7-3 and TRBJ2-5, with D maybe TRBD2 (5 bases). This CDR3 spans 12 amino acids. V was shortened by 4 bases and J by 6 bases, with 9 bases between the two germline ends. The germline V gene encodes CDR1 SGHTA and CDR2 FQGTGA. CDR3 nucleotide sequence: TGTGCCAGCAGCTCCGACGGGAAGACCCAGTACTTC. Amino acid sequence: CASSSDGKTQYF.

The chain couples TRBV5-4 to TRBJ2-7; 9 bases are shared with TRBD1. Trimming cost V 3 bases and J 6 bases; bases outside gene matches: 7. From germline, CDR1 is SGHNT and CDR2 YYREEE (reference sequence). The CDR3 consists of 14 residues. The CDR3 protein is CASSSYRGQGEQYF. The CDR3 nucleotides read TGTGCCAGCAGCTCCTACAGGGGGCAGGGCGAGCAGTACTTC.

The gene calls are TRBV4-3 and TRBJ1-1; D perhaps matches TRBD1 (6 bases). The V and J ends lost 4 bases and 3 bases respectively, with 21 bases between them. From germline, CDR1 is LGHNA and CDR2 YSLEER. The CDR3 totals 17 residues. CDR3 DNA: TGCGCCAGCAGCCTTTCCTGGGGGGGCGCCGGGGACACTGAAGCTTTCTTT. This sequence encodes CASSLSWGGAGDTEAFF.

This clone has only one observation. The chain joins TRBV10-2 to TRBJ2-7, with D uncertain. The CDR3 extends over 13 amino acids. V lost 0 bases to trimming and J lost 3 bases, with 6 bases between them. Germline assignment: CDR1 WSHSY and CDR2 SAAADI. CDR3 nucleotides: TGCGCCAGCAGTGAGTCAGGCGGCTACGAGCAGTACTTC. This gives the protein CASSESGGYEQYF.

Here the CDR3 DNA reads TGCGCCAGCAGGTCCCCGGGACAGGGGGCCACCGGGGAGCTGTTTTTT. It is translated as CASRSPGQGATGELFF. J is TRBJ2-2 and V is TRBV5-1; 12 nucleotides agree with TRBD1. Trimming removed 5 bases from V and 4 bases from J; junction bases left unmatched: 6. This CDR3 has 16 residues. Per germline, CDR1 SGHRS and CDR2 YFSETQ.

This chain links TRBV30 with TRBJ1-4, with D possibly TRBD1 on 6 matching bases. In germline, CDR1 is GTSNPN, CDR2 SVGIG (reference sequence). The CDR3 length is 14 residues. Trimming left V 5 bases short and J 6 bases short, with 16 bases between. In DNA, the CDR3 is TGTGCCTGGCTTCTTCCCGGACAGCATGAAAAACTGTTTTTT. Translated, it gives CAWLLPGQHEKLFF.

The CDR3 DNA is TGTGCCTGGAGCACTAGCGGATACACAGATACGCAGTATTTT. Amino acids: CAWSTSGYTDTQYF. The chain employs TRBV30 and TRBJ2-3; TRBD2 aligns across 8 bases. Per germline, CDR1 GTSNPN and CDR2 SVGIG (reference sequence). V was pared by 3 bases and J by 2 bases, with 4 bases of the junction left unmatched. CDR3 length: 14 residues.